The 27 T cell receptor beta chains in this list originate from one sample, sequenced in a study of T cell responses to AZD1222 COVID-19 vaccine. This table comes from immunoSEQ multiplex PCR, and its TCRdb copy is limited to in-frame clones, with some not included. The data hold around 160,000 clones, with around 93% observed a single time. Sequencing was performed on peripheral blood, taken on day 0 of AZD1222 vaccination. These receptors were taken from an adult in good health.

This chain links TRBV7-9 with TRBJ2-5; D might be TRBD2 (8 bases). The CDR3 sequence is 15 residues long. Trimming shortened V by 3 bases and J by 2 bases, and 13 bases separated the two germline ends. The germline gives CDR1 SEHNR, CDR2 FQNEAQ (reference sequence). For the CDR3, the DNA is TGTGCCAGCAGCTTGTTAGCGGGACAGCAAGAGACCCAGTACTTC. Its protein is CASSLLAGQQETQYF.

The rearrangement links TRBV5-8 to TRBJ1-2; 11 bases agree with TRBD1. The CDR3 runs to 15 residues. Germline assignment: CDR1 SGHTS and CDR2 YDEGEE. J was trimmed by 3 bases and V by 3 bases; bases with no gene match: 4. CDR3 DNA sequence: TGTGCCAGCAGCTCCGGACAGGGGGCGGACTATGGCTACACCTTC. Translation gives CASSSGQGADYGYTF.

V gene TRBV4-2 combines with J gene TRBJ2-3, with TRBD2 as a possible D gene (5 bases). The CDR3 has 15 amino acids. V lost 0 bases and J 2 bases, leaving 9 bases between the germline ends. The V gene's germline CDR1 is LGHNA and CDR2 YNFKEQ. The CDR3 DNA is TGTGCCAGCAGCCAAGAAGTAGCGTCCACAGATACGCAGTATTTT. It translates to CASSQEVASTDTQYF.

J is TRBJ1-3 and V is TRBV5-5; TRBD1 might be the D (5 bases). Per the germline V gene, CDR1 is SGHKS and CDR2 is YYEKEE (reference sequence). Trimming removed 4 bases at V and 4 bases at J, with 9 bases between. The CDR3 contains 13 residues. In DNA, the CDR3 is TGTGCCAGCAGCCCGGGGACCGGAAACACCATATATTTT. Translation gives CASSPGTGNTIYF.

This chain connects TRBV10-2 to TRBJ2-3; 8 bases map to TRBD2. Germline-derived CDR1 and CDR2 are WSHSY and SAAADI. The CDR3 is 15 residues long. Losses at the gene ends were 3 bases for V and 3 bases for J; bases not matched to a gene: 5. The CDR3 region has the DNA TGCGCCAGCAGTGAAGGCGGGGGGAGGACAGATACGCAGTATTTT. It yields the protein CASSEGGGRTDTQYF.

In nucleotides, the CDR3 is TGTGCCAGCAAGGTTTCCCGAGACCCCCGGGCTCAGCCCCAGCATTTT. Its translation: CASKVSRDPRAQPQHF. The V gene is TRBV2, the J gene TRBJ1-5; no definite D call. Germline CDR1 SNHLY, CDR2 FYNNEI. This CDR3 has 16 amino acids. Trimming cost V 7 bases and J 6 bases, with 22 bases left between them.

The chain uses TRBV6-5 and TRBJ2-2; 14 bases agree with TRBD2. CDR1 is MNHEY and CDR2 is SVGAGI in the germline V gene. The trim removed 6 bases at V and 6 bases at J, leaving 3 bases unmatched. This CDR3 contains 15 residues. The CDR3 DNA reads as TGTGCCAGCAGGCCGGGACTAGCGGGAGCCGGGGAGCTGTTTTTT. This gives the protein CASRPGLAGAGELFF.

V gene TRBV9 combines with J gene TRBJ2-4; 9 positions match TRBD1. The CDR3 is made up of 18 amino acids. Germline V gives CDR1 SGDLS, CDR2 YYNGEE. The junction had 16 bases not matched to a gene; V was cut back by 1 base and J by 8 bases. The CDR3 region has the DNA TGTGCCAGCAGCGTAAGCTATTTATCCGGGACAGGGATTGACATTCAGTACTTC. It codes for CASSVSYLSGTGIDIQYF.

The rearrangement uses TRBV9 and TRBJ2-6; TRBD1 aligns across 8 bases. The germline gives CDR1 SGDLS, CDR2 YYNGEE. The CDR3 sequence is 17 residues long. After removal of 3 bases from V and 0 bases from J, the junction contained 5 bases not matched to a gene. CDR3 sequence (DNA): TGTGCCAGCAGCGCCCGGGACAGGTTCTCTGGGGCCAACGTCCTGACTTTC. Protein: CASSARDRFSGANVLTF.

This chain connects TRBV5-1 to TRBJ2-7; 9 bases are shared with TRBD1. The CDR3 is 14 residues long. The germline gives CDR1 SGHRS, CDR2 YFSETQ. V gave up 1 base and J gave up 3 bases; unmatched junction bases: 2. CDR3 amino acids: CASSLWTGVYEQYF. Here the CDR3 DNA reads TGCGCCAGCAGCTTGTGGACAGGGGTCTACGAGCAGTACTTC.

V and J are TRBV19 and TRBJ1-1; D unresolved. CDR3 size: 12 residues. V was pared by 7 bases and J by 1 base, with 7 bases between. Germline V gives CDR1 LNHDA, CDR2 SQIVND (reference sequence). CDR3 protein: CASTNRNTEAFF. Written as DNA, the CDR3 is TGTGCCAGTACCAACAGGAACACTGAAGCTTTCTTT.

In regard to this clone: At one boundary the junction diverges from the germline segment, which might be a read error. The J gene is TRBJ2-3, the V gene TRBV11-2, with TRBD1 matching over 8 bases. Looked up from germline, CDR1 is SGHAT and CDR2 is FQNNGV. The CDR3 is 17 residues long. CDR3 nucleotides: TGTGCCAGCAGCCTAGAGGGACAGGACGGACCCACAGATACGCAGTATTTT. It codes for CASSLEGQDGPTDTQYF.

The rearrangement uses TRBV12-3 or TRBV12-4 and TRBJ2-5; the D gene could be TRBD1 or TRBD2 (6 bases each). Trimming took off 8 bases at V and 5 bases at J, with 15 bases between the two ends. CDR3 length: 13 amino acids. In nucleotides, the CDR3 is TGTGCCAGCCTGAGGGGGGCCGGGGAGACCCAGTACTTC. Encoded protein: CASLRGAGETQYF.

The V call is TRBV14, the J call TRBJ2-3, with D possibly being TRBD1 or TRBD2 (5 bases each). CDR1 is SGHDN, CDR2 FVKESK, per germline. The CDR3 covers 16 residues. The V end lost 0 bases, the J end lost 6 bases, and 16 bases lay between the germline ends. CDR3 in amino acids: CASSQDTGTLRDTQYF. The CDR3 region has the DNA TGTGCCAGCAGCCAAGATACGGGGACCTTGAGGGATACGCAGTATTTT.

The rearrangement joins TRBV3-1 (or the pseudogene TRBV3-2) to TRBJ2-1, with D possibly matching TRBD2 (6 bases). There are 15 residues in the CDR3. The V and J ends lost 11 bases and 0 bases respectively, with 17 bases between them. Per the germline V gene, CDR1 is LGHDT and CDR2 is YNNKEL (reference sequence). In DNA form, the CDR3 reads TGTGCCGCAACCAGCTCCGGGAGCTCCTACAATGAGCAGTTCTTC. It specifies CAATSSGSSYNEQFF.

The chain recombines TRBV19 with TRBJ2-5, with a possible D match to TRBD1 (6 bases). The V gene's germline CDR1 is LNHDA and CDR2 SQIVND (reference sequence). V was clipped by 5 bases and J by 2 bases, with 15 bases between them. This CDR3 is 15 amino acids long. CDR3: CASSFRDKGQETQYF. The CDR3 coding sequence is TGTGCCAGTAGTTTCCGGGACAAAGGACAAGAGACCCAGTACTTC. Full variable domain (remainder filled in from reference TRBV19 and TRBJ2-5): DGGITQSPKYLFRKEGQNVTLSCEQNLNHDAMYWYRQDPGQGLRLIYYSQIVNDFQKGDIAEGYSVSREKKESFPLTVTSAQKNPTAFYLCASSFRDKGQETQYFGPGTRLLVL.

The CDR3 region has the DNA TGTGCCAGCAGTGAATGGACTAGCGGGAGGGAAGAGCAGTACTTC. It codes for CASSEWTSGREEQYF. V gene TRBV2 combines with J gene TRBJ2-7; the match to TRBD2 covers 15 bases. This CDR3 has 15 residues. Germline CDR1 and CDR2: SNHLY and FYNNEI. V trimming: 2 bases; J trimming: 7 bases; junction bases outside the gene matches: 3.

The genes are TRBV5-8 and TRBJ2-3, with TRBD2 identical over 7 bases. The CDR3 spans 16 residues. Germline V lookup: CDR1 SGHTS, CDR2 YDEGEE. V trimming: 7 bases; J trimming: 6 bases; junction bases outside the gene matches: 17. This CDR3 is CASGLGPAGVGDTQYF. CDR3 DNA sequence: TGTGCCAGCGGCCTGGGGCCGGCGGGAGTGGGCGATACGCAGTATTTT.

This chain connects TRBV9 to TRBJ1-4; D perhaps matches TRBD1 (5 bases). Germline V lookup: CDR1 SGDLS, CDR2 YYNGEE. This CDR3 comprises 13 residues. V was cut by 4 bases and J by 5 bases, with 9 bases left in between. Here the CDR3 reads CASSPGTNEKLFF. The CDR3 bases are TGTGCCAGCAGCCCCGGGACCAATGAAAAACTGTTTTTT.

This CDR3 reads CASSLVRDNFYNEQFF. The CDR3 DNA reads as TGTGCCAGCAGCCTAGTTCGAGACAACTTCTACAATGAGCAGTTCTTC. The chain joins TRBV9 to TRBJ2-1; D unresolved. Per the germline V gene, CDR1 is SGDLS and CDR2 is YYNGEE. Trimming pared 4 bases from V and 3 bases from J, leaving 17 bases between. This CDR3 spans 16 amino acids.

The genes are TRBV18 and TRBJ1-1; D remains ambiguous. The germline CDR1 and CDR2 sequences are KGHSH and LQKENI. This CDR3 comprises 14 residues. Trimming removed 0 bases at V and 0 bases at J, with 5 bases between. The CDR3 loop reads CASSPPRMNTEAFF. For the CDR3, the DNA is TGTGCCAGCTCACCACCACGGATGAACACTGAAGCTTTCTTT.

The chain is built from TRBV6-6 and TRBJ2-5; TRBD1 is a possible D gene (6 bases). The germline CDR1 and CDR2 sequences are MNHNY and SVGAGI (reference sequence). V lost 0 bases and J lost 10, with 12 bases in between. The CDR3 extends over 13 amino acids. CDR3 nucleotides: TGTGCCAGCAGTTACTCACAGGGTCAGAACCAGTACTTC. Translated: CASSYSQGQNQYF.

The V gene is TRBV15, the J gene TRBJ1-4, with D perhaps matching TRBD1 (6 bases). The CDR3 runs to 15 residues. Trimming took off 0 bases at V and 8 bases at J, with 13 bases between the two ends. CDR1 and CDR2 from the germline V gene are LNHNV and YYDKDF (reference sequence). In DNA, the CDR3 is TGTGCCACCAGCAGAGATGTGGGGGCTCGGGAAAAACTGTTTTTT. Translation gives CATSRDVGAREKLFF.

The chain couples TRBV5-4 to TRBJ2-2; the match to TRBD2 covers 10 bases. CDR1 SGHNT and CDR2 YYREEE come from the germline V gene (reference sequence). The CDR3 consists of 17 residues. The V and J ends lost 2 bases and 0 bases, in that order; junction bases with no gene match: 4. This CDR3 reads CASSFASGGPNTGELFF. DNA for the CDR3: TGTGCCAGCAGCTTTGCTAGCGGGGGCCCGAACACCGGGGAGCTGTTTTTT.

CDR3 region: CASSEGEFWGARYGYTF. The CDR3 DNA sequence: TGTGCCAGCAGTGAGGGGGAGTTTTGGGGCGCGCGCTATGGCTACACCTTC. The chain is built from TRBV25-1 and TRBJ1-2; possibly TRBD1 for D (5 bases). Trimming pared 3 bases from V and 4 bases from J, leaving 21 bases between. The CDR3 sequence is 17 residues long. Germline lookup yields CDR1 MGHDK and CDR2 SYGVNS.

V and J are TRBV6-6 and TRBJ2-1; 7 bases align to TRBD2. Germline CDR1 and CDR2: MNHNY and SVGAGI (reference sequence). Unmatched junction bases numbered 6, after V lost 4 bases and J lost 0 bases. This CDR3 region has 16 residues. The CDR3 here is CASSSRLAGSYNEQFF. The DNA for the CDR3 is TGTGCCAGCAGTTCTCGACTAGCCGGCTCCTACAATGAGCAGTTCTTC.

V and J are TRBV5-1 and TRBJ2-3; 8 nucleotides line up with TRBD2. Germline loops: CDR1 SGHRS, CDR2 YFSETQ. Unmatched junction bases numbered 13, after V lost 0 bases and J lost 7 bases. This CDR3 comprises 17 residues. CDR3 protein: CASSLGPGVAGFNTQYF. CDR3 nucleotides: TGCGCCAGCAGCTTGGGCCCCGGAGTAGCGGGATTCAATACGCAGTATTTT.